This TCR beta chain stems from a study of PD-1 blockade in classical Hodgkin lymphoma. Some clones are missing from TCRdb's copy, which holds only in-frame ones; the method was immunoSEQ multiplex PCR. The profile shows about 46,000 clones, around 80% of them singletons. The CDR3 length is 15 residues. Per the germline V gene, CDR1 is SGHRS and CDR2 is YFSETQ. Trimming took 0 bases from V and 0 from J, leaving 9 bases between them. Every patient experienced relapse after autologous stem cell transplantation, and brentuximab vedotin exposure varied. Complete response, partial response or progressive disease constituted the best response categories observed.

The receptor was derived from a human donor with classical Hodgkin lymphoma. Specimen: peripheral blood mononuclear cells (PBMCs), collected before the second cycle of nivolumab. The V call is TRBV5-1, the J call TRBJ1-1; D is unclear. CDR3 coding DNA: TGCGCCAGCAGCTTGGAATGGGGTTTGAACACTGAAGCTTTCTTT. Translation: CASSLEWGLNTEAFF.